A selection of T cell receptor beta chains follows, all from one sample in a study of PD-1 blockade in classical Hodgkin lymphoma. The protocol was immunoSEQ multiplex PCR, while the TCRdb copy is restricted to in-frame clones and leaves out a portion. In the table there are 80,000 to 100,000 clones, roughly 92% of which are singletons. Sequenced here: peripheral blood mononuclear cells (PBMCs), sampled at baseline. The receptors were sampled from a human donor with classical Hodgkin lymphoma. The CDR3 runs from the conserved cysteine through the conserved F or W. D genes are given only for firm matches. A clone size is listed for some rows: how often the clone was seen (once, few, many), or a class if it is expanded.

d_gene | len | j_gene | v_gene | abundance | CDR3aa | CDR3nt
- | 16 | TRBJ2-5 | TRBV6-5 | - | CASSYSLQWSQETQYF | TGTGCCAGCAGTTACTCCCTTCAATGGAGTCAAGAGACCCAGTACTTC
TRBD1 | 15 | TRBJ1-5 | TRBV30 | - | CAWGSTGGGNQPQHF | TGTGCCTGGGGCAGTACAGGGGGCGGCAATCAGCCCCAGCATTTT
- | 12 | TRBJ1-5 | TRBV2 | - | CASSDRYQPQHF | TGTGCCAGCAGTGACCGATATCAGCCCCAGCATTTT
TRBD2 | 19 | TRBJ2-1 | TRBV11-2 | - | CASSLGTSGRARSYNEQFF | TGTGCCAGCAGCTTAGGAACTAGCGGGAGGGCGAGGTCCTACAATGAGCAGTTCTTC
- | 14 | TRBJ2-2 | TRBV29-1 | - | CSVVGGGDTGELFF | TGCAGCGTTGTGGGGGGAGGCGACACCGGGGAGCTGTTTTTT
- | 13 | TRBJ2-1 | TRBV5-1 | - | CASSLVAWNEQFF | TGCGCCAGCAGCTTGGTAGCTTGGAATGAGCAGTTCTTC
- | 13 | TRBJ2-7 | TRBV7-9 | - | CASSRLPSYEQYF | TGTGCCAGCAGCCGACTACCCTCCTACGAGCAGTACTTC
- | 16 | TRBJ2-5 | TRBV6-1 | - | CASSEPGSPGRATQYF | TGTGCCAGCAGTGAACCGGGGTCCCCCGGGAGAGCGACCCAGTACTTC
TRBD2 | 15 | TRBJ2-2 | TRBV28 | - | CASSASGRPTGELFF | TGTGCCAGCAGTGCGAGCGGGAGGCCCACCGGGGAGCTGTTTTTT
- | 17 | TRBJ1-2 | TRBV18 | - | CASSPQAGGGLNYGYTF | TGTGCCAGCTCACCCCAGGCCGGGGGAGGGTTGAACTATGGCTACACCTTC
- | 11 | TRBJ1-2 | TRBV2 | - | CASRRLPRGTF | TGTGCCAGCAGACGGCTGCCGAGGGGCACCTTC
- | 16 | TRBJ2-1 | TRBV30 | once | CAWSGLLGRLYNEQFF | TGTGCCTGGAGTGGTCTACTGGGACGCCTATACAATGAGCAGTTCTTC
- | 13 | TRBJ2-3 | TRBV6-6 | - | CASRYPSTDTQYF | TGTGCCAGCAGATATCCTAGCACAGATACGCAGTATTTT
- | 13 | TRBJ1-5 | TRBV10-3 | - | CAISETEVQPQHF | TGTGCCATCAGTGAGACGGAAGTGCAGCCCCAGCATTTT
- | 14 | TRBJ2-7 | TRBV7-2 | - | CASSTRYSSYEQYF | TGTGCCAGCAGCACCCGATATAGCTCCTACGAGCAGTACTTC
TRBD1 | 14 | TRBJ1-1 | TRBV27 | - | CASDSWRGRPEAFF | TGTGCCAGCGACAGCTGGAGGGGGCGTCCTGAAGCTTTCTTT
TRBD2 | 14 | TRBJ2-1 | TRBV27 | - | CASSYLAGGNEQFF | TGTGCCAGCAGTTACCTAGCGGGAGGAAATGAGCAGTTCTTC
- | 14 | TRBJ2-7 | TRBV14 | - | CASSQVAGKYEQYF | TGTGCCAGCAGCCAAGTCGCAGGGAAATACGAGCAGTACTTC
TRBD2 | 15 | TRBJ2-1 | TRBV7-9 | - | CASSSGSGGYNEQFF | TGTGCCAGCAGCTCTGGAAGCGGGGGCTACAATGAGCAGTTCTTC
TRBD2 | 16 | TRBJ2-7 | TRBV7-9 | - | CASSVTAGTRKGEQYF | TGTGCCAGCAGCGTCACAGCCGGGACTAGAAAGGGCGAGCAGTACTTC
TRBD1 | 15 | TRBJ2-7 | TRBV19 | - | CASSSGQGAPYEQYF | TGTGCCAGTAGTTCGGGACAGGGGGCTCCCTACGAGCAGTACTTC
- | 14 | TRBJ2-7 | TRBV30 | - | CACHTGTYGYEQYF | TGTGCCTGTCACACCGGGACATATGGGTACGAGCAGTACTTC
- | 15 | TRBJ2-7 | TRBV11-1 | - | CASSLSEGKSYEQYF | TGTGCCAGCAGCTTATCGGAGGGGAAATCCTACGAGCAGTACTTC
- | 14 | TRBJ1-1 | TRBV6-5 | - | CASSYTGQNTEAFF | TGTGCCAGCAGTTACACCGGACAGAACACTGAAGCTTTCTTT
- | 16 | TRBJ2-1 | TRBV18 | - | CASSLIGGPDVNEQFF | TGTGCCAGCTCACTAATCGGGGGCCCCGACGTCAATGAGCAGTTCTTC
- | 12 | TRBJ1-1 | TRBV4-2 | - | CASSQVEAEAFF | TGTGCCAGCAGCCAGGTTGAAGCTGAAGCTTTCTTT
- | 14 | TRBJ2-5 | TRBV7-3 | - | CASSLGGSEETQYF | TGTGCCAGCAGCTTAGGGGGCAGTGAAGAGACCCAGTACTTC
- | 12 | TRBJ1-3 | TRBV5-1 | few | CASSQGGNTIYF | TGCGCCAGCAGCCAGGGGGGAAACACCATATATTTT
- | 12 | TRBJ1-5 | TRBV30 | - | CALSGGGQPQHF | TGTGCCCTCTCCGGGGGTGGTCAGCCCCAGCATTTT
- | 12 | TRBJ1-5 | TRBV5-6 | - | CASSFENQPQHF | TGTGCCAGCAGCTTTGAGAATCAGCCCCAGCATTTT
- | 11 | TRBJ2-5 | TRBV5-1 | - | CASSPGETQYF | TGCGCCAGCAGCCCCGGGGAGACCCAGTACTTC
TRBD1 | 15 | TRBJ2-7 | TRBV4-1 | - | CASSQAGTATYEQYF | TGCGCCAGCAGCCAAGCCGGGACAGCAACTTACGAGCAGTACTTC
TRBD2 | 11 | TRBJ2-1 | TRBV20-1 | - | CSASSGAEQFF | TGCAGTGCTAGTAGCGGGGCTGAGCAGTTCTTC
- | 13 | TRBJ2-7 | TRBV2 | few | CASRILLADEQYF | TGTGCCAGCAGAATCCTCCTTGCGGACGAGCAGTACTTC
TRBD1 | 15 | TRBJ1-2 | TRBV5-6 | - | CASTPRGTAEYGYTF | TGTGCCAGCACCCCGAGGGGGACAGCGGAATATGGCTACACCTTC
TRBD2 | 17 | TRBJ2-1 | TRBV7-7 | - | CASSPGRREVGGNEQFF | TGTGCTAGCAGCCCTGGCCGGCGGGAGGTAGGGGGCAATGAGCAGTTCTTC
- | 14 | TRBJ1-2 | TRBV4-1 | - | CASSPILKAYGYTF | TGCGCCAGCAGCCCGATCCTCAAGGCGTATGGCTACACCTTC
- | 16 | TRBJ2-1 | TRBV29-1 | - | CSVEASPLSSYNEQFF | TGCAGCGTTGAGGCTAGCCCCCTGAGCTCCTACAATGAGCAGTTCTTC
- | 13 | TRBJ1-4 | TRBV18 | once | CASSRRLGEKLFF | TGTGCCAGCTCACGACGTCTAGGAGAAAAACTGTTTTTT
- | 15 | TRBJ1-1 | TRBV6-5 | - | CASNGVGRAVTEAFF | TGTGCCAGCAACGGGGTGGGCAGGGCTGTAACTGAAGCTTTCTTT
TRBD1 | 14 | TRBJ2-1 | TRBV7-6 | - | CASRTDRETNEQFF | TGTGCCAGCAGGACGGACAGGGAAACTAATGAGCAGTTCTTC
- | 15 | TRBJ2-7 | TRBV7-2 | - | CASSLVLAGWGEQYF | TGTGCCAGCAGCTTAGTCCTAGCAGGGTGGGGGGAGCAGTACTTC
- | 16 | TRBJ1-3 | TRBV7-6 | few | CASSLATPRTGNTIYF | TGTGCCAGCAGCTTAGCAACTCCCCGGACGGGAAACACCATATATTTT
- | 13 | TRBJ2-7 | TRBV9 | - | CASSVDEGYEQYF | TGTGCCAGCAGCGTAGATGAAGGGTACGAGCAGTACTTC
- | 15 | TRBJ2-7 | TRBV10-3 | - | CAITSRLVGSYEQYF | TGTGCCATCACCTCCCGCCTAGTCGGATCCTACGAGCAGTACTTC